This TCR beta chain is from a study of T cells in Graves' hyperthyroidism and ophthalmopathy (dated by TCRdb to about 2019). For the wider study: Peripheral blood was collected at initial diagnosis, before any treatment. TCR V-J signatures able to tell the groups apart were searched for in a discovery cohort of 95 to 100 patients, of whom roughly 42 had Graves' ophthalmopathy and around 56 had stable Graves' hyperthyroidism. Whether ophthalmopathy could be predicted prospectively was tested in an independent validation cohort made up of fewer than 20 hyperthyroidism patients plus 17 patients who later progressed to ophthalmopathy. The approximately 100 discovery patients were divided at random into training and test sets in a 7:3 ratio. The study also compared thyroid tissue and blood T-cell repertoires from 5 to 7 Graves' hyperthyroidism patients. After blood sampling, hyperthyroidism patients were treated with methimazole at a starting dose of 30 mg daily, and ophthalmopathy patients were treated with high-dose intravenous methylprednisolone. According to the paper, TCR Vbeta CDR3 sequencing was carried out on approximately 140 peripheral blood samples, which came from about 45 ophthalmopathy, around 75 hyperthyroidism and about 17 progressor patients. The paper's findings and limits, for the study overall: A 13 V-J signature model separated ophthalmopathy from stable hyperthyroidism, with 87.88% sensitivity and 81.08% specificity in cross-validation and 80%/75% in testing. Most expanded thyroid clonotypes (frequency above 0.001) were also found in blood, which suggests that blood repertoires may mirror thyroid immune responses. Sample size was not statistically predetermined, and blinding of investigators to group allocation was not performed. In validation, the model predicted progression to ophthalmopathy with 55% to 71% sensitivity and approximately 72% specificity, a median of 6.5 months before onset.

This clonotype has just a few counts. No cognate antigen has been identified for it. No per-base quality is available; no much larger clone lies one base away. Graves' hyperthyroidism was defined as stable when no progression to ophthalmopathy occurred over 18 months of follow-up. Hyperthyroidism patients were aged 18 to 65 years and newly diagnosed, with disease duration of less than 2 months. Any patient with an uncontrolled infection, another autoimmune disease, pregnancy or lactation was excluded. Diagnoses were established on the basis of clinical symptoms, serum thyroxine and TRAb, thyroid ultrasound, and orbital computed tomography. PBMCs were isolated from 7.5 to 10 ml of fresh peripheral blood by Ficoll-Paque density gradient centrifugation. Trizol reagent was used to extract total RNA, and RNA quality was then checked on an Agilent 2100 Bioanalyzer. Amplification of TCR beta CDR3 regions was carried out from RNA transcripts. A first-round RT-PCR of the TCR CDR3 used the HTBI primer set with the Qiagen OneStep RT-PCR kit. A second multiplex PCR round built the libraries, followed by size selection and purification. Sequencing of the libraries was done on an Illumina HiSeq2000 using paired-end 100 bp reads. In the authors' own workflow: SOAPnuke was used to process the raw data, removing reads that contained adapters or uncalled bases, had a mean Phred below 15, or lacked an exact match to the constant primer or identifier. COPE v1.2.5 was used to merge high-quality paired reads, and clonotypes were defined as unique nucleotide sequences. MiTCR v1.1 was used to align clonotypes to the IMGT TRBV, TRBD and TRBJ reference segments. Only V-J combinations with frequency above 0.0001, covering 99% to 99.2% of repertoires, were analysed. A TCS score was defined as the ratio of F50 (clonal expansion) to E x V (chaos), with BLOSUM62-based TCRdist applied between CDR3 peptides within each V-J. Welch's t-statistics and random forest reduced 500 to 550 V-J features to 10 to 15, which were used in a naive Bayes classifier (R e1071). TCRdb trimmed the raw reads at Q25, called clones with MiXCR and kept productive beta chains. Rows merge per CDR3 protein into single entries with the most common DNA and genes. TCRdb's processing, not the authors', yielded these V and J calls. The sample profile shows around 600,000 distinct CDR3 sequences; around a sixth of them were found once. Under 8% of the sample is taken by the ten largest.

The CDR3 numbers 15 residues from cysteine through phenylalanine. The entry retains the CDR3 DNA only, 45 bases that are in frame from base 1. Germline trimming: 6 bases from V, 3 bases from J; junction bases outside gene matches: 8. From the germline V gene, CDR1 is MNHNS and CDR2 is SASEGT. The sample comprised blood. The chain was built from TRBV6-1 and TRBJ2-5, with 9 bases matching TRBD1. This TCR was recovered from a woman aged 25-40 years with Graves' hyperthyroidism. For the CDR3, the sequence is CASRIYDRGKETQYF. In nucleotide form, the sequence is TGTGCCAGCAGAATATATGACAGGGGGAAAGAGACCCAGTACTTC.